This is a list of T cell receptor beta chains from one sample in a study of T cell repertoires in cytomegalovirus infection. Their cognate antigens are unknown. TCRdb reprocessed the reads with MiXCR, giving one entry per CDR3 protein. The sample has some 940,000 distinct CDR3 sequences; approximately 31% are singletons. This specimen was cultured CD8+ T cells from PBMCs, taken from culture after CMV antigen stimulation. The receptor set was obtained from a human donor in good health (CMV status not recorded). Some clones in this sample may be carry-over from other donors' samples. Each CDR3 is given with its conserved first and last residue. The order of the fields is V gene, clone size, J gene, CDR3 length, D gene, CDR3 protein. The D gene is left open where the match is weak. Part of the rows lack a size; the others show once, few, many or a class for expanded clones.

v_gene: TRBV7-3; abundance: few; j_gene: TRBJ2-3; len: 15; d_gene: -; CDR3aa: CASSLESGDADTQYF
v_gene: TRBV12-3/TRBV12-4; abundance: -; j_gene: TRBJ1-4; len: 11; d_gene: -; CDR3aa: CASSFDEKLFF
v_gene: TRBV7-3; abundance: -; j_gene: TRBJ1-2; len: 13; d_gene: -; CDR3aa: CASSFSSGDGYTF
v_gene: TRBV7-3; abundance: many; j_gene: TRBJ2-1; len: 15; d_gene: TRBD1; CDR3aa: CASSLKGQGVNEQFF
v_gene: TRBV9; abundance: -; j_gene: TRBJ1-1; len: 15; d_gene: -; CDR3aa: CASSVESKGYTEAFF
v_gene: TRBV12-3/TRBV12-4; abundance: -; j_gene: TRBJ1-1; len: 16; d_gene: -; CDR3aa: CASTPRLRYLNTEAFF
v_gene: TRBV6-2/TRBV6-3; abundance: once; j_gene: TRBJ1-1; len: 15; d_gene: -; CDR3aa: CASKGQLMDVTEVFF
v_gene: TRBV5-1; abundance: few; j_gene: TRBJ1-1; len: 15; d_gene: -; CDR3aa: CASSLGKGGNTEAFF
v_gene: TRBV15; abundance: few; j_gene: TRBJ1-5; len: 13; d_gene: TRBD1; CDR3aa: CATSIDRGQPQHF
v_gene: TRBV25-1; abundance: -; j_gene: TRBJ2-5; len: 15; d_gene: TRBD1; CDR3aa: CASSESGQGTETQYF
v_gene: TRBV27; abundance: -; j_gene: TRBJ2-1; len: 13; d_gene: TRBD1; CDR3aa: CASSLGTGLEQFF
v_gene: TRBV7-6; abundance: -; j_gene: TRBJ2-2; len: 18; d_gene: TRBD2; CDR3aa: CASSVKGLAGTYTGELFF
v_gene: TRBV6-1; abundance: -; j_gene: TRBJ2-1; len: 15; d_gene: -; CDR3aa: CASSEDWGAYNEQFF
v_gene: TRBV6-4; abundance: -; j_gene: TRBJ1-1; len: 12; d_gene: -; CDR3aa: CATRSEGTEAFF
v_gene: TRBV5-6; abundance: few; j_gene: TRBJ2-3; len: 14; d_gene: -; CDR3aa: CASSLGDRTDTQYF
v_gene: TRBV6-5; abundance: -; j_gene: TRBJ1-4; len: 16; d_gene: -; CDR3aa: CASSYSMGAPKEKLFF
v_gene: TRBV11-3; abundance: -; j_gene: TRBJ2-1; len: 15; d_gene: TRBD1; CDR3aa: CASSLGTGAHNEQFF
v_gene: TRBV6-5; abundance: few; j_gene: TRBJ1-1; len: 15; d_gene: -; CDR3aa: CASSYSPGVNTEAFF
v_gene: TRBV6-6; abundance: -; j_gene: TRBJ2-5; len: 16; d_gene: TRBD2; CDR3aa: CASTIRTSGGQETQYF
v_gene: TRBV10-3; abundance: few; j_gene: TRBJ2-5; len: 14; d_gene: -; CDR3aa: CAIKGTQKGETQYF
v_gene: TRBV7-8; abundance: -; j_gene: TRBJ2-1; len: 14; d_gene: TRBD1; CDR3aa: CASIHEGAGNEQFF
v_gene: TRBV7-2; abundance: many; j_gene: TRBJ1-5; len: 17; d_gene: TRBD1; CDR3aa: CASSLARTGQNNQPQHF
v_gene: TRBV4-3; abundance: -; j_gene: TRBJ2-2; len: 15; d_gene: -; CDR3aa: CASSQVIRNTGELFF
v_gene: TRBV15; abundance: -; j_gene: TRBJ2-4; len: 15; d_gene: -; CDR3aa: CATSILGEHPRIQYF
v_gene: TRBV28; abundance: -; j_gene: TRBJ2-1; len: 14; d_gene: -; CDR3aa: CASNLGGLYNEQFF
v_gene: TRBV6-4; abundance: -; j_gene: TRBJ2-1; len: 16; d_gene: -; CDR3aa: CASSDFSSGSHNEQFF
v_gene: TRBV9; abundance: -; j_gene: TRBJ1-1; len: 14; d_gene: -; CDR3aa: CASRELDKNTEAFF
v_gene: TRBV12-3/TRBV12-4; abundance: few; j_gene: TRBJ1-4; len: 12; d_gene: -; CDR3aa: CASMGDNEKLFF
v_gene: TRBV27; abundance: few; j_gene: TRBJ1-2; len: 15; d_gene: -; CDR3aa: CASSLSLGGGYGYTF
v_gene: TRBV7-2; abundance: many; j_gene: TRBJ1-1; len: 15; d_gene: -; CDR3aa: CASSLFPVLDTEAFF
v_gene: TRBV6-1; abundance: -; j_gene: TRBJ2-5; len: 12; d_gene: -; CDR3aa: CASSQSGETQYF
v_gene: TRBV7-9; abundance: -; j_gene: TRBJ2-3; len: 16; d_gene: TRBD1; CDR3aa: CASSLAVAGGADTQYF